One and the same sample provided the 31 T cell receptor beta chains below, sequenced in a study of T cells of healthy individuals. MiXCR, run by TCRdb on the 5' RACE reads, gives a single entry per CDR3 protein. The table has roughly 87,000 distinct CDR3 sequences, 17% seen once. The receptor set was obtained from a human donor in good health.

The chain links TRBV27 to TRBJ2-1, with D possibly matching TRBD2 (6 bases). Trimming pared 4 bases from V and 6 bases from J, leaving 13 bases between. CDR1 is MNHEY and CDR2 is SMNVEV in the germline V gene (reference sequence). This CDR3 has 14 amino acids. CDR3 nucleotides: TGTGCCAGCAGTTGGGCGGGAAATCCCAATGAGCAGTTCTTC. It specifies CASSWAGNPNEQFF.

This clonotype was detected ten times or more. The CDR3 DNA sequence: TGTGCCAGCAGCTTAGGTAAGATGAACACTGAAGCTTTCTTT. Amino acids: CASSLGKMNTEAFF. The chain has TRBV11-2 and TRBJ1-1, with D unresolved. CDR3 length: 14 amino acids. V was shortened by 1 base and J by 0 bases, with 6 bases between the two germline ends. CDR1 is SGHAT, CDR2 FQNNGV, per germline.

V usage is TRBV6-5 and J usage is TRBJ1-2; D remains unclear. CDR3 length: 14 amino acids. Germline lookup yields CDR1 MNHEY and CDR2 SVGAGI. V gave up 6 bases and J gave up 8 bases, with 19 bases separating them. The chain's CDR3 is CASSRAVLTGGYTF. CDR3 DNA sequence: TGTGCCAGCAGCCGGGCCGTTTTGACGGGAGGCTACACCTTC.

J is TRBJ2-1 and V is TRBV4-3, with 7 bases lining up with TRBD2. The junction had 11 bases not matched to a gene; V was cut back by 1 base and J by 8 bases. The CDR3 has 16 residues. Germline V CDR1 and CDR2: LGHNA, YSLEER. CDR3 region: CASSQAAGAHVDEQFF. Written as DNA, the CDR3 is TGCGCCAGCAGCCAAGCGGCGGGAGCCCACGTTGATGAGCAGTTCTTC.

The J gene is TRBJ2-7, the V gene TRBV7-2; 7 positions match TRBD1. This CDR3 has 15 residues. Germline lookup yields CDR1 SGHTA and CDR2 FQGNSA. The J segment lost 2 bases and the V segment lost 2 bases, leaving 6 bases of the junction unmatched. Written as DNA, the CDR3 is TGTGCCAGCAGCTTAAGACAGGGTTTACCCTACGAGCAGTACTTC. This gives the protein CASSLRQGLPYEQYF.

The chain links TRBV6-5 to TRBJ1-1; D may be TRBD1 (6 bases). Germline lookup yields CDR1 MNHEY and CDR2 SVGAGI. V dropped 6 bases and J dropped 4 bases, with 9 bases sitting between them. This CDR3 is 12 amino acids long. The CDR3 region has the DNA TGTGCCAGCAGGAAAGGGGGCACTGAAGCTTTCTTT. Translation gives CASRKGGTEAFF.

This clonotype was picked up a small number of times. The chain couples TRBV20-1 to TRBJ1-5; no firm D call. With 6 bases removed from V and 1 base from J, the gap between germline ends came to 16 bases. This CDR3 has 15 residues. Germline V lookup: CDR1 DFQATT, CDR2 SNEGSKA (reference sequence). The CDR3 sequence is CSALRFSESNQPQHF. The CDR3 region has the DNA TGCAGTGCCCTCCGTTTTTCAGAAAGCAATCAGCCCCAGCATTTT.

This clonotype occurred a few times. The CDR3 loop reads CASSQDTRRETQYF. The DNA for the CDR3 is TGTGCCAGCAGCCAAGATACAAGGAGGGAGACCCAGTACTTC. This rearrangement joins TRBV3-1 to TRBJ2-5; TRBD2 might be the D (5 bases). V was cut by 0 bases and J by 5 bases, with 10 bases left in between. Per the germline V gene, CDR1 is LGHDT and CDR2 is YNNKEL (reference sequence). This CDR3 spans 14 amino acids.

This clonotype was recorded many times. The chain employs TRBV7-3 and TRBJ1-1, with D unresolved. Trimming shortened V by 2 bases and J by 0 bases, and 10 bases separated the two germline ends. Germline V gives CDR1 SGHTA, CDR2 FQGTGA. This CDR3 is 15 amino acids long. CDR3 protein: CASSLGRTLNTEAFF. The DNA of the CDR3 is TGTGCCAGCAGCTTAGGTCGCACCTTGAACACTGAAGCTTTCTTT.

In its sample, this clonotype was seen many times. CDR3 sequence (DNA): TGTGCCAGCAGCGAAACCGGGACAAACTTGGGCGAGCAGTACTTC. This encodes CASSETGTNLGEQYF. The chain recombines TRBV9 with TRBJ2-7, with D possibly matching TRBD1 (6 bases). The V end lost 3 bases, the J end lost 6 bases, and 19 bases lay between the germline ends. Per the germline V gene, CDR1 is SGDLS and CDR2 is YYNGEE. The CDR3 contains 15 residues.

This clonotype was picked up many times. The CDR3 region has the DNA TGTGCCAGCAGCCCACTAGCGGGGGGCAAAGAGACCCAGTACTTC. Its protein is CASSPLAGGKETQYF. The V gene is TRBV11-2, the J gene TRBJ2-5; 12 bases line up with TRBD2. The CDR3 consists of 15 residues. Germline V CDR1 and CDR2: SGHAT, FQNNGV. With V trimmed by 5 bases and J by 3 bases, 4 bases remained unmatched. Based on the CDR3 plus reference TRBV11-2 and TRBJ2-5, the full variable domain is EAGVAQSPRYKIIEKRQSVAFWCNPISGHATLYWYQQILGQGPKLLIQFQNNGVVDDSQLPKDRFSAERLKGVDSTLKIQPAKLEDSAVYLCASSPLAGGKETQYFGPGTRLLVL.

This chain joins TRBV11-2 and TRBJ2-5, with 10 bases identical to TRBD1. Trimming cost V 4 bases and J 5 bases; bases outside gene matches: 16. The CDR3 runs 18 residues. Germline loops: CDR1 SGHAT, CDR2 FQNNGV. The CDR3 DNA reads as TGTGCCAGCAGCTCCTTCCGCGACCGGGACAGGGGTGGGGAGACCCAGTACTTC. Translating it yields CASSSFRDRDRGGETQYF. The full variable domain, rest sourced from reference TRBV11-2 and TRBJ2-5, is EAGVAQSPRYKIIEKRQSVAFWCNPISGHATLYWYQQILGQGPKLLIQFQNNGVVDDSQLPKDRFSAERLKGVDSTLKIQPAKLEDSAVYLCASSSFRDRDRGGETQYFGPGTRLLVL.

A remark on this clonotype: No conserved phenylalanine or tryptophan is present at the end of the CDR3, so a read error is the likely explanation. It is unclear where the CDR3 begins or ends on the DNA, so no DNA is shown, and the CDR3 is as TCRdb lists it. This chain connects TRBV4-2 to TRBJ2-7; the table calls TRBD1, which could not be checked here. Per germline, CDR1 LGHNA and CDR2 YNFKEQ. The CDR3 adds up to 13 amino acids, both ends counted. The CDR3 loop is CASSQEIGLTPLL.

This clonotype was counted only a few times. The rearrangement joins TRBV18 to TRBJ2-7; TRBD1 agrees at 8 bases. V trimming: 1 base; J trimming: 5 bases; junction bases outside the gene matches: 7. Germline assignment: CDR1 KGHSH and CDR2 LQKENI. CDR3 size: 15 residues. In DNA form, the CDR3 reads TGTGCCAGCTCACCACAAAGTGTGACAGGGGACGAGCAGTACTTC. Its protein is CASSPQSVTGDEQYF.

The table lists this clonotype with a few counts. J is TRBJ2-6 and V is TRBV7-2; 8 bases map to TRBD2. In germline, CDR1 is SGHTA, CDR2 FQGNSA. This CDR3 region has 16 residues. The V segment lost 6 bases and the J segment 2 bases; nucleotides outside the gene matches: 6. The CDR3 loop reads CASSFSGIAGANVLTF. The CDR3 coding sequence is TGTGCCAGCAGTTTTAGCGGGATAGCTGGGGCCAACGTCCTGACTTTC.

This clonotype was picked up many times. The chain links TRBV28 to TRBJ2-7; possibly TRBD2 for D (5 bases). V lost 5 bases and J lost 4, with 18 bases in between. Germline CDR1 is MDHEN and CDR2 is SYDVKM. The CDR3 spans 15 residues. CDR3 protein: CASSTDGLPEYEQYF. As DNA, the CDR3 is TGTGCCAGCAGTACCGACGGACTTCCAGAATACGAGCAGTACTTC. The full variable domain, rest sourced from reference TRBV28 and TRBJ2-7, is DVKVTQSSRYLVKRTGEKVFLECVQDMDHENMFWYRQDPGLGLRLIYFSYDVKMKEKGDIPEGYSVSREKKERFSLILESASTNQTSMYLCASSTDGLPEYEQYFGPGTRLTVT.

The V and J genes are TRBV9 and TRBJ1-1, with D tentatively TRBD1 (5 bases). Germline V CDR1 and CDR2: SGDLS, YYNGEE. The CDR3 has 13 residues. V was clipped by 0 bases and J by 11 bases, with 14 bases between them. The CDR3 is CASSVGTRREAFF. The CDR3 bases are TGTGCCAGCAGCGTAGGAACCCGCAGGGAGGCTTTCTTT.

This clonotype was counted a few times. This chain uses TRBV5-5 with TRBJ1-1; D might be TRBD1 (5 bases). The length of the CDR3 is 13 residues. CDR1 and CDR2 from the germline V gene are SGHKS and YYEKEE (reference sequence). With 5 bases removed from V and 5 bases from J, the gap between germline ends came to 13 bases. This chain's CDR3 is CASSPGSDTEAFF. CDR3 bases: TGTGCCAGCAGTCCAGGGTCTGATACTGAAGCTTTCTTT.

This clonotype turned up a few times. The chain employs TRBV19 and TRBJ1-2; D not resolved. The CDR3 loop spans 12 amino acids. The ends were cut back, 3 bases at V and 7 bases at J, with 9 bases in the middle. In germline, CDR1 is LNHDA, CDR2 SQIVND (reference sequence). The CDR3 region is CASSIGVFGYTF. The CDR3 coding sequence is TGTGCCAGTAGTATTGGTGTGTTTGGCTACACCTTC.

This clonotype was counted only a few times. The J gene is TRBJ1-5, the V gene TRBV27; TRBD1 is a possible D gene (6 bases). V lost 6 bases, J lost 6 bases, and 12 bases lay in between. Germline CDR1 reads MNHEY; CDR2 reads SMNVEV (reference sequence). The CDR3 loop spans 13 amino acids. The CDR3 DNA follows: TGTGCCAGCAGCTTGGGGGGCGGTCAGCCCCAGCATTTT. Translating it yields CASSLGGGQPQHF.

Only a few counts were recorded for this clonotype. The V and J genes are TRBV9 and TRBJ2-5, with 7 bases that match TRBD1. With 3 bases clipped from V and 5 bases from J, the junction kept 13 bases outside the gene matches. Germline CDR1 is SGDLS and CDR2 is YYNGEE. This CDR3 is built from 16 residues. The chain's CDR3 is CASSGGQAARIETQYF. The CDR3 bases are TGTGCCAGCAGCGGCGGACAGGCCGCGCGTATCGAGACCCAGTACTTC.

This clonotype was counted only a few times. The CDR3 protein is CASTRRDPGGGNEQFF. The CDR3 DNA follows: TGTGCCAGCACCCGGAGGGACCCCGGCGGGGGTAATGAGCAGTTCTTC. This chain links TRBV7-2 with TRBJ2-1, with 7 bases fitting TRBD2. Germline V gives CDR1 SGHTA, CDR2 FQGNSA. Unmatched junction bases numbered 16, after V lost 7 bases and J lost 7 bases. The CDR3 runs to 16 residues. Full variable domain (missing parts from reference TRBV7-2 and TRBJ2-1): GAGVSQSPSNKVTEKGKDVELRCDPISGHTALYWYRQSLGQGLEFLIYFQGNSAPDKSGLPSDRFSAERTGGSVSTLTIQRTQQEDSAVYLCASTRRDPGGGNEQFFGPGTRLTVL.

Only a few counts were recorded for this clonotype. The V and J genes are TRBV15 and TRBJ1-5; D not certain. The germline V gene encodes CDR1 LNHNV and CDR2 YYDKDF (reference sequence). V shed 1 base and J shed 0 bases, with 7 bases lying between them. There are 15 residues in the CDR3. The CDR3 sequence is CATSRAGYSNQPQHF. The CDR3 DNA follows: TGTGCCACCAGCAGAGCCGGATATAGCAATCAGCCCCAGCATTTT.

The chain's CDR3 is CASRPSASYEQYF. For the CDR3, the DNA is TGTGCCAGCAGACCTAGCGCCTCCTACGAGCAGTACTTC. The V and J genes are TRBV6-6 and TRBJ2-7; D possibly corresponds to TRBD2 (6 bases). Germline CDR1 is MNHNY and CDR2 is SVGAGI (reference sequence). V shed 6 bases and J shed 0 bases, with 9 bases lying between them. The CDR3 contains 13 residues.

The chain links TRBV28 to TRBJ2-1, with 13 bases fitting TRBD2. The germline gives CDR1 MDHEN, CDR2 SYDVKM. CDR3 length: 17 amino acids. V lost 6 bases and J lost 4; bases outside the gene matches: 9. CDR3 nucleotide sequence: TGTGCCAGCAGGAGTCCGGGACTAGCGGGACCTTACAATGAGCAGTTCTTC. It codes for CASRSPGLAGPYNEQFF.

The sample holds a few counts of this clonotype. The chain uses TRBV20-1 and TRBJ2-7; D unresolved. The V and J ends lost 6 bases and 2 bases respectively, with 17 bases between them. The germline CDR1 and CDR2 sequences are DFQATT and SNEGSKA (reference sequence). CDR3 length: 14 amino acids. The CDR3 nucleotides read TGCAGTGCCTTTAACACCCAACCCCCCTACGAGCAGTACTTC. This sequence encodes CSAFNTQPPYEQYF.

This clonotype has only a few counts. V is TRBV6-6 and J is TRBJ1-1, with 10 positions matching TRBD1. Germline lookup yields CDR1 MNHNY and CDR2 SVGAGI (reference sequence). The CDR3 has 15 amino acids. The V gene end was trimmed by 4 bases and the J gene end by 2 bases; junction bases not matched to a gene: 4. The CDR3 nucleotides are TGTGCCAGCAGTTCGGGACAGGGGTCCAACACTGAAGCTTTCTTT. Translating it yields CASSSGQGSNTEAFF.

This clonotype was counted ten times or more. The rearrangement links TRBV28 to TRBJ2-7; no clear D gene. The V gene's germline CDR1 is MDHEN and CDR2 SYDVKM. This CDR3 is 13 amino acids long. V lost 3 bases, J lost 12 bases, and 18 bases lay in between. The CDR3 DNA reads TGTGCCAGCAGTTTTAACTCTGGGGTTAGCAGGTACTTC. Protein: CASSFNSGVSRYF.

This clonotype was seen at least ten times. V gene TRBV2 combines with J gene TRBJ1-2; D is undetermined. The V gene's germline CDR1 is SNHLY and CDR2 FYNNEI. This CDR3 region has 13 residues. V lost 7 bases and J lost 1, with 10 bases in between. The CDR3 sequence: CASTLTNNYGYTF. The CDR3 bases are TGTGCCAGCACTCTGACAAATAACTATGGCTACACCTTC.

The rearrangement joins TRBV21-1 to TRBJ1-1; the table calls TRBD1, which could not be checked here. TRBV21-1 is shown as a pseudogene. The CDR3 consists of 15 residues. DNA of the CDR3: TGTGCCAGCAGCTTCTCCTACGGCAGGGGGCCCCAAGCTTTCTTT. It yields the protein CASSFSYGRGPQAFF.

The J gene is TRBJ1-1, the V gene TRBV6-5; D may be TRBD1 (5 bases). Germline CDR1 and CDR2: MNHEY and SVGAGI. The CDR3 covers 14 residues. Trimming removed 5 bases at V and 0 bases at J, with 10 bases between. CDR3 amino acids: CASSTTEVNTEAFF. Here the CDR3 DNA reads TGTGCCAGCAGTACGACAGAAGTGAACACTGAAGCTTTCTTT.